A selection of T cell receptor beta chains follows, all from one sample in a study of cytomegalovirus exposure and HLA in healthy donors. Assay used: immunoSEQ multiplex PCR; TCRdb lists only in-frame clones, some missing. Among 100,000 to 150,000 clones listed, about 89% were seen once. Sequencing was performed on PBMCs. The receptors were sampled from a woman aged 18-29 years in good health and CMV-seronegative. The CDR3 runs from the conserved cysteine through the conserved F or W. A D gene is named only where the DNA matches it firmly. Some rows mark clone size as missing; the rest say once, few, many or name a class of expanded clone.

TRBD1	TRBV10-3	few	TRBJ2-6	TGTGCCATCAGCCGACAGGGGGCAGCTGGGGCCAACGTCCTGACTTTC	CAISRQGAAGANVLTF
NA	TRBV7-2	NA	TRBJ1-2	TGTGCCAGCAGCCCGCTTCGGGCAGGGTATGGCTACACCTTC	CASSPLRAGYGYTF
NA	TRBV2	NA	TRBJ1-4	TGTGCCAGCAGGAGCGCCAGGGCAGGGGAATTGAATGAAAAACTGTTTTTT	CASRSARAGELNEKLFF
NA	TRBV7-8	few	TRBJ2-1	TGTGCCAGCAGCTTAGTTCGGCCTAGCGTATACAATGAGCAGTTCTTC	CASSLVRPSVYNEQFF
TRBD1	TRBV10-2	NA	TRBJ2-1	TGCGCCAGCTACAAGACAGGGAGCTCCTACAATGAGCAGTTCTTC	CASYKTGSSYNEQFF
TRBD1	TRBV25-1	few	TRBJ2-4	TGTGCCAGCATCTCCCGGGACAGGGGTGCCAAAAACATTCAGTACTTC	CASISRDRGAKNIQYF
NA	TRBV5-1	NA	TRBJ2-1	TGCGCCAGCAGCTTGTCTAGGTTTGACAATGAGCAGTTCTTC	CASSLSRFDNEQFF
TRBD1	TRBV19	NA	TRBJ1-4	TGTGCCAGTAGTGAGGGGGCTGAAAAACTGTTTTTT	CASSEGAEKLFF
NA	TRBV28	NA	TRBJ2-7	TGTGCCAGCAGTTCAGAGGTAGCGACCCTCTACGAGCAGTACTTC	CASSSEVATLYEQYF
TRBD1	TRBV6-5	NA	TRBJ2-7	TGTGCCAGCAGTGACAGGACAGGTCTCGAGCAGTACTTC	CASSDRTGLEQYF
TRBD1	TRBV5-6	NA	TRBJ2-7	TGTGCCAGTTCGACAGGGTCCTACGAGCAGTACTTC	CASSTGSYEQYF
NA	TRBV5-1	NA	TRBJ1-2	TGCGCCAGCAGTCAAGACACTTATGGCTACACCTTC	CASSQDTYGYTF
NA	TRBV19	once	TRBJ1-5	TGTGCCAGTAGTATCCAGGGTATTGGGCAGCCCCAGCATTTT	CASSIQGIGQPQHF
TRBD2	TRBV7-9	NA	TRBJ2-7	TGTGCCAGCAGCTCAGATCTAGCGGGAGGATACGAGCAGTACTTC	CASSSDLAGGYEQYF
NA	TRBV28	once	TRBJ2-6	TGTGCCTCGTTAGTCTCTGGGGCCAACGTCCTGACTTTC	CASLVSGANVLTF
TRBD2	TRBV12-5	NA	TRBJ2-1	TGTGCTAGTGGTTTGGGGACTAGCGCGGTTGAGCAGTTCTTC	CASGLGTSAVEQFF
NA	TRBV5-5	NA	TRBJ2-7	TGTGCCAGCTGGACAGATAACTACGAGCAGTACTTC	CASWTDNYEQYF
TRBD1	TRBV4-1	NA	TRBJ1-1	TGCGCCAGCAGCCCTACAGGGGTAGTCACTGAAGCTTTCTTT	CASSPTGVVTEAFF